The 10 T cell receptor beta chains given below trace back to one sample, sequenced in a study of blood T cells in healthy people across ages. The use of a sample-barcoded 5' primer and a J-beta primer mix characterized a second PCR of about 7 to 12 cycles. In TCRdb, the 5' RACE reads were re-called with MiXCR into one record per CDR3 protein. This table holds roughly 800,000 distinct CDR3 sequences, over 45% found once. Source material: blood. The receptors come from a man in his thirties or forties in good health.

The chain has TRBV6-6 and TRBJ2-1; D possibly corresponds to TRBD2 (6 bases). This CDR3 spans 13 amino acids. The V gene's germline CDR1 is MNHNY and CDR2 SVGAGI (reference sequence). The V and J ends lost 2 bases and 9 bases respectively, with 11 bases between them. The CDR3 sequence: CASSYGGSREQFF. CDR3 coding DNA: TGTGCCAGCAGTTACGGAGGGAGTCGTGAGCAGTTCTTC.

This clonotype has only a few counts. The V gene is TRBV10-3, the J gene TRBJ1-5; maybe TRBD1 (6 bases). V shed 3 bases and J shed 5 bases, with 11 bases lying between them. Per the germline V gene, CDR1 is ENHRY and CDR2 is SYGVKD. The length of the CDR3 is 14 residues. CDR3 region: CAISDSPGDQPQHF. CDR3 DNA: TGTGCCATCAGTGACTCCCCAGGGGATCAGCCCCAGCATTTT.

This rearrangement joins TRBV25-1 to TRBJ2-4; D unresolved. V was clipped by 3 bases and J by 0 bases, with 3 bases between them. CDR3 length: 13 amino acids. Looked up from germline, CDR1 is MGHDK and CDR2 is SYGVNS. CDR3 loop: CASSEGAKNIQYF. For the CDR3, the DNA is TGTGCCAGCAGTGAGGGAGCCAAAAACATTCAGTACTTC.

In this sample, this clonotype turned up a few times. This chain links TRBV7-2 with TRBJ2-5; no reliable D call. Germline V gene lookup returns CDR1 SGHTA and CDR2 FQGNSA. Trimming cost V 8 bases and J 5 bases, with 15 bases left between them. The CDR3 totals 13 residues. The CDR3 here is CASGPHSGETQYF. The CDR3 DNA sequence: TGTGCCAGCGGACCACACTCTGGGGAGACCCAGTACTTC.

This chain uses TRBV20-1 with TRBJ1-5; no clear D gene. Trimming took off 6 bases at V and 6 bases at J, with 15 bases between the two ends. Germline CDR1 and CDR2: DFQATT and SNEGSKA (reference sequence). This CDR3 is 13 amino acids long. The CDR3 region is CSAAPGWSQPQHF. DNA of the CDR3: TGCAGTGCCGCGCCCGGGTGGAGTCAGCCCCAGCATTTT.

V and J are TRBV10-3 and TRBJ2-1; 7 bases fit TRBD1. The length of the CDR3 is 14 residues. Germline V CDR1 and CDR2: ENHRY, SYGVKD. V trimming: 10 bases; J trimming: 5 bases; junction bases outside the gene matches: 11. The CDR3 loop reads CATLDRAEDNEQFF. The CDR3, as DNA: TGTGCCACGCTAGACAGGGCGGAGGACAATGAGCAGTTCTTC.

The CDR3 DNA sequence: TGTGCCAGCAGCTACCGGACAGTAGCCACAGATACGCAGTATTTT. This gives the protein CASSYRTVATDTQYF. The J gene is TRBJ2-3, the V gene TRBV7-2; perhaps TRBD1 as D (6 bases). CDR3 size: 15 residues. With 4 bases removed from V and 2 bases from J, the gap between germline ends came to 13 bases. From germline, CDR1 is SGHTA and CDR2 FQGNSA.

This clonotype was counted only a few times. The CDR3 loop is CASSSHAAYVEQFF. CDR3 coding DNA: TGTGCCAGCAGCTCCCACGCGGCGTATGTTGAGCAGTTCTTC. The chain couples TRBV11-1 to TRBJ2-1, with D hard to call. Between the trimmed V and J ends, which lost 4 bases and 9 bases, there was a span of 16 bases. Germline-derived CDR1 and CDR2 are SGHAT and FQDESV (reference sequence). This CDR3 contains 14 residues.

The J gene is TRBJ2-3, the V gene TRBV6-2 or TRBV6-3; 7 bases agree with TRBD2. The CDR3 totals 17 residues. Germline CDR1 reads MNHEY; CDR2 reads SVGEGT. V lost 3 bases and J lost 2; bases outside the gene matches: 11. The CDR3 DNA sequence: TGTGCCAGCAGTTATATAACAGCGGGGACCTTCACAGATACGCAGTATTTT. Amino acid sequence: CASSYITAGTFTDTQYF.

This clonotype was observed a handful of times. The chain combines TRBV20-1 with TRBJ2-3; no clear D gene. V was trimmed by 1 base and J by 3 bases, leaving 11 bases between them. The germline V gene encodes CDR1 DFQATT and CDR2 SNEGSKA (reference sequence). The CDR3 is made up of 14 amino acids. As DNA, the CDR3 is TGCAGTGCTAGAGTTAGGACCGTTACAGATACGCAGTATTTT. Translated, it gives CSARVRTVTDTQYF.